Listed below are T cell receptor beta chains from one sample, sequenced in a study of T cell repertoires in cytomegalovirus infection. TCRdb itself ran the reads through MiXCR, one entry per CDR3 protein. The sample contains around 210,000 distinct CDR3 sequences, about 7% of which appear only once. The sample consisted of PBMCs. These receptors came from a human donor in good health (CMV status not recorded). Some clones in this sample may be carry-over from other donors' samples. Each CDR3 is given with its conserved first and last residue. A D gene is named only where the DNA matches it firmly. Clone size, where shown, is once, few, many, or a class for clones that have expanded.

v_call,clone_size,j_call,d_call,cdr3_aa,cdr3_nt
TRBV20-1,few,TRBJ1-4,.,CSARDRRAGFYEKLFF,TGCAGTGCTAGAGACAGGCGGGCAGGGTTCTATGAAAAACTGTTTTTT
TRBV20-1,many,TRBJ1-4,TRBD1,CSARDRNRGYEKLFF,TGCAGTGCTAGAGATAGAAACAGGGGGTATGAAAAACTGTTTTTT
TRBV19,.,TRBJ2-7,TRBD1,CASRTGGGSYEQYF,TGTGCCAGTAGAACAGGGGGCGGGAGCTACGAGCAGTACTTC
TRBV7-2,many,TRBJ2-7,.,CASGGGGGHSYEQYF,TGTGCCAGCGGAGGGGGCGGGGGGCACTCCTACGAGCAGTACTTC
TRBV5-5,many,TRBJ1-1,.,CASSARGTEAFF,TGTGCCAGCAGCGCCCGAGGCACTGAAGCTTTCTTT
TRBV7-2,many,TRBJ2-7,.,CASSLRSGDYEQYF,TGTGCCAGCAGCTTAAGATCCGGGGACTACGAGCAGTACTTC
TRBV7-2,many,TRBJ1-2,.,CASSLATGWADGYTF,TGTGCCAGCAGCTTAGCCACAGGGTGGGCTGATGGCTACACCTTC
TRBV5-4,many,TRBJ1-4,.,CASSRLGGTSEVTNEKLFF,TGTGCCAGCAGCCGCCTGGGGGGGACATCCGAAGTAACTAATGAAAAACTGTTTTTT
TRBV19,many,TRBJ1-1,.,CASSIDQRTEAFF,TGTGCCAGTAGTATAGACCAGAGGACTGAAGCTTTCTTT
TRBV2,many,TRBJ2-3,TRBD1,CASSVGQITDTQYF,TGTGCCAGCAGTGTGGGACAGATCACAGATACGCAGTATTTT
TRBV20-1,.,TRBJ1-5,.,CSAREKGRGNQPQHF,TGCAGTGCTAGAGAAAAGGGAAGGGGCAATCAGCCCCAGCATTTT
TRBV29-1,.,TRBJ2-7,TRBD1,CSVRTGGSYEQYF,TGCAGCGTTCGGACAGGGGGCTCCTACGAGCAGTACTTC
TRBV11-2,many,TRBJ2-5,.,CASSRAGETQYF,TGTGCCAGCAGTCGGGCCGGGGAGACCCAGTACTTC
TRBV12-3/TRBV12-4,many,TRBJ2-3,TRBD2,CASRRGGGRDTQYF,TGTGCCAGCAGGCGAGGCGGGGGGAGAGATACGCAGTATTTT
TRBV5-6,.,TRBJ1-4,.,CASSSTVGGKLFF,TGTGCCAGCAGCTCTACGGTTGGAGGAAAACTGTTTTTT
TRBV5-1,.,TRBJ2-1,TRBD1,CASRGQGGQATDGYNEQFF,TGCGCCAGCAGGGGACAAGGGGGCCAAGCCACTGATGGATACAATGAGCAGTTCTTC
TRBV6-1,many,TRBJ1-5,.,CASGSIGKGLEPQHF,TGTGCCAGCGGTTCCATCGGAAAGGGTTTGGAGCCCCAGCATTTT
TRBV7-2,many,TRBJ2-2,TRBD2,CASSFLAGGVGGELFF,TGTGCCAGCAGCTTCCTAGCGGGGGGCGTAGGCGGGGAGCTGTTTTTT
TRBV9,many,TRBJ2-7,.,CASTVGTEPYEQYF,TGTGCCAGCACCGTAGGGACGGAGCCCTACGAGCAGTACTTC
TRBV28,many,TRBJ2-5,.,CASSPSEGTVETQYF,TGTGCCAGCAGTCCATCAGAGGGGACGGTCGAGACCCAGTACTTC
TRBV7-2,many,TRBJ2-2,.,CASSPGPNTGELFF,TGTGCCAGCAGTCCCGGACCCAACACCGGGGAGCTGTTTTTT
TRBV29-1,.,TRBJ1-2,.,CSVSPRGDALNYGYTF,TGCAGCGTGTCACCAAGGGGGGACGCACTTAACTATGGCTACACCTTC
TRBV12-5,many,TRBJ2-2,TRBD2,CASGFGLAGENTGELFF,TGTGCTAGTGGTTTCGGACTAGCGGGGGAGAACACCGGGGAGCTGTTTTTT
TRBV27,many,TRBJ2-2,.,CATSRNGELFF,TGTGCCACCTCGAGAAACGGGGAGCTGTTTTTT
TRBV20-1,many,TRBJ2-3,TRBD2,CSARDHPGAGGDTQYF,TGCAGTGCTAGAGATCACCCCGGAGCGGGGGGGGATACGCAGTATTTT
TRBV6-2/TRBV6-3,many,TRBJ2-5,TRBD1,CASRPGQNQETQYF,TGTGCCAGCAGGCCGGGACAGAACCAAGAGACCCAGTACTTC
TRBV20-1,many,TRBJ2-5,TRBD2,CSARFLAGGLGETQYF,TGCAGTGCTAGGTTTCTAGCGGGGGGATTGGGGGAGACCCAGTACTTC
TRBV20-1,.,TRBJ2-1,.,CSARQGSRNEQFF,TGCAGTGCTAGACAGGGCAGTCGCAATGAGCAGTTCTTC
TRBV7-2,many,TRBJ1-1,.,CASSVNTEAFF,TGTGCCAGCAGCGTGAACACTGAAGCTTTCTTT
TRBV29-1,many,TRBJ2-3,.,CSVAGIEDTQYF,TGCAGCGTTGCCGGAATCGAGGATACGCAGTATTTT
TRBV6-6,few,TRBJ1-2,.,CASSSTGFGGYTF,TGTGCCAGCAGCTCCACAGGGTTTGGCGGCTACACCTTC
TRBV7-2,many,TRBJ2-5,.,CASSLSAGLWLETQYF,TGTGCCAGCAGCTTAAGCGCGGGGCTGTGGTTAGAGACCCAGTACTTC
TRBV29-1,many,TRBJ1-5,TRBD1,CSVPGQRNQPQHF,TGCAGCGTTCCGGGACAGCGCAATCAGCCCCAGCATTTT
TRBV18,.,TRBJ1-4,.,CASSPTLPEATNETLFF,TGTGCCAGCTCACCAACCTTGCCGGAGGCAACTAATGAAACACTGTTTTTT
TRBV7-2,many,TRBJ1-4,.,CASSGGANEKLFF,TGTGCCAGCAGCGGCGGAGCTAATGAAAAACTGTTTTTT
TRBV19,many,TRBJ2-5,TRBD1,CATERGGQGAETQYF,TGTGCCACCGAAAGGGGAGGACAGGGGGCCGAGACCCAGTACTTC
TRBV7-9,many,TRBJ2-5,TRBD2,CASSSQRGVETQYF,TGTGCCAGCAGCTCGCAGCGGGGGGTTGAGACCCAGTACTTC
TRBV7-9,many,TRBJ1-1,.,CASSLGAGLNTEAFF,TGTGCCAGCAGCTTAGGTGCAGGTTTGAACACTGAAGCTTTCTTT
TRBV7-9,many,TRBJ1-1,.,CASSFSGAMNTEAFF,TGTGCCAGCAGTTTTTCAGGGGCGATGAACACTGAAGCTTTCTTT
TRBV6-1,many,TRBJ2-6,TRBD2,CASSRSGGAAGANVLTF,TGTGCCAGCAGTCGGAGCGGGGGGGCCGCTGGGGCCAACGTCCTGACTTTC
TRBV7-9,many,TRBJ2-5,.,CASSLMQGDAETQYF,TGTGCCAGCAGCTTAATGCAGGGCGATGCGGAGACCCAGTACTTC
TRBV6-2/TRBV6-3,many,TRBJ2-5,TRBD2,CASSHGTSGGPPKETQYF,TGTGCCAGCAGTCATGGGACTAGCGGGGGGCCTCCAAAAGAGACCCAGTACTTC
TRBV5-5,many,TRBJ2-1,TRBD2,CASTSPGTSGGRSYNEQFF,TGTGCCAGCACCTCGCCCGGGACTAGCGGGGGGAGGTCCTACAATGAGCAGTTCTTC
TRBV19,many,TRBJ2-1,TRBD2,CASSPGLAGGPLYEQFF,TGTGCCAGTAGTCCAGGACTAGCGGGGGGGCCACTTTATGAGCAGTTCTTC
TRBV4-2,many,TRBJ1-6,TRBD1,CASSQEGRDRTNSPLHF,TGTGCCAGCAGCCAAGAAGGTCGGGACAGGACTAATTCACCCCTCCACTTT
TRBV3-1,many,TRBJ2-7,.,CASSQGRQAYEQYF,TGTGCCAGCAGCCAAGGACGTCAGGCCTACGAGCAGTACTTC
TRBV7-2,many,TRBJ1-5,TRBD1,CASSPTGGTSNQPQHF,TGTGCCAGCAGCCCCACAGGGGGCACAAGCAATCAGCCCCAGCATTTT
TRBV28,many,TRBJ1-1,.,CASETNTGLTEAFF,TGTGCCAGCGAGACCAATACAGGGCTCACTGAAGCTTTCTTT
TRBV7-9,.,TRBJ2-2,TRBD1,CASSSDRKTGELFF,TGTGCCAGCAGCTCGGACAGGAAAACCGGGGAGCTGTTTTTT
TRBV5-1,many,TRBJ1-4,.,CASSVDREKLFF,TGCGCCAGCAGCGTCGACAGGGAAAAACTGTTTTTT
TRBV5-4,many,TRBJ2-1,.,CASSFRAGAIRYNEQFF,TGTGCCAGCAGCTTCCGTGCGGGGGCCATAAGATACAATGAGCAGTTCTTC
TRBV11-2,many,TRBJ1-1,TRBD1,CASTLGGVNTEAFF,TGTGCCAGCACCTTAGGGGGCGTGAACACTGAAGCTTTCTTT
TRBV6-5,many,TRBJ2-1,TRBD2,CASKNSGGAYNEQFF,TGTGCCAGCAAAAATAGCGGGGGGGCCTACAATGAGCAGTTCTTC